The 23 T cell receptor beta chains listed next were all sequenced from one sample in a study of T-cell reconstitution after alpha-beta-depleted transplantation in children. During its preparation, the TCRbeta library received unique molecular identifiers. From the PCR reads, TCRdb called clonotypes with MiXCR, one entry per CDR3 protein. The sample has about 270,000 distinct CDR3 sequences, 9.5% to 10% seen once. The source was PBMCs from the stem cell graft donor, collected from the stem cell graft. These TCRs come from a human donor who donated a stem cell graft to a child with SCID.

This chain connects TRBV18 to TRBJ2-3, with D hard to call. With 0 bases removed from V and 4 bases from J, the gap between germline ends came to 5 bases. Germline lookup yields CDR1 KGHSH and CDR2 LQKENI. This CDR3 comprises 13 residues. The CDR3 region has the DNA TGTGCCAGCTCACCACCGATGGCAGATACGCAGTATTTT. Amino acids: CASSPPMADTQYF.

In its sample, this clonotype was seen many times. The rearrangement links TRBV6-5 to TRBJ2-2; D ambiguous. The CDR3 extends over 13 amino acids. Trimming left V 2 bases short and J 5 bases short, with 6 bases between. Germline CDR1 MNHEY, CDR2 SVGAGI. The CDR3 region is CASSYGDTGELFF. In nucleotides, the CDR3 is TGTGCCAGCAGTTACGGGGATACCGGGGAGCTGTTTTTT.

V is TRBV15 and J is TRBJ2-5; D possibly matches TRBD1 or TRBD2 (5 bases each). Germline CDR1 is LNHNV and CDR2 is YYDKDF (reference sequence). V was shortened by 0 bases and J by 5 bases, with 13 bases between the two germline ends. The CDR3 covers 15 residues. CDR3 DNA: TGTGCCACCAGCAGAGACCGGACATGGGACGAGACCCAGTACTTC. As protein: CATSRDRTWDETQYF.

This clonotype was seen a handful of times. CDR3 sequence (DNA): TGCAGTGCTAGAGATCGACAGGGGAGCACAGATACGCAGTATTTT. This encodes CSARDRQGSTDTQYF. This chain connects TRBV20-1 to TRBJ2-3; 8 bases match TRBD1. V was pared by 0 bases and J by 0 bases, with 2 bases of the junction left unmatched. CDR1 and CDR2 from the germline V gene are DFQATT and SNEGSKA (reference sequence). The CDR3 covers 15 residues.

In this sample, this clonotype turned up a few times. This rearrangement joins TRBV5-6 to TRBJ2-1; D might be TRBD2 (5 bases). This CDR3 is 15 amino acids long. Deletions cut 0 bases from V and 4 bases from J, with 11 bases between. Germline CDR1 reads SGHDT; CDR2 reads YYEEEE. The CDR3 sequence: CASSLAERTYNEQFF. The CDR3 DNA reads as TGTGCCAGCAGCTTGGCGGAGCGGACTTACAATGAGCAGTTCTTC.

To note about this clonotype: Since a much larger clone is just one base distant, this may be a read error. V and J are TRBV5-1 and TRBJ2-3; weak D call: TRBD2 (5 bases). The CDR3 is 13 amino acids. The ends were cut back, 4 bases at V and 4 bases at J, with 10 bases in the middle. The germline V gene has CDR1 SGHRS and CDR2 YFSETQ. Here the CDR3 DNA reads TGCGCCAGCAGCCTGGACTTCCCAGATACGCAGTATTTT. It codes for CASSLDFPDTQYF.

This clonotype was seen many times. As DNA, the CDR3 is TGTGCCAGCAGCGACAGGGCATTGAACTATGGCTACACCTTC. This codes for CASSDRALNYGYTF. This chain uses TRBV3-1 with TRBJ1-2; 7 nucleotides match TRBD1. This CDR3 has 14 amino acids. V shed 5 bases and J 2 bases; nucleotides not matched to a gene: 5. Germline CDR1 is LGHDT and CDR2 is YNNKEL (reference sequence).

V gene TRBV12-3 or TRBV12-4 combines with J gene TRBJ1-2, with D possibly being TRBD1 (6 bases). Trimming removed 0 bases from V and 8 bases from J, with 16 bases in between. CDR3 size: 15 residues. CDR3 bases: TGTGCCAGCAGTTTAGCTCGTGGGGGGCTTAGGGGCTACACCTTC. Protein sequence: CASSLARGGLRGYTF.

The chain uses TRBV29-1 and TRBJ1-1; no reliable D call. Per germline, CDR1 SQVTM and CDR2 ANQGSEA. Trimming shortened V by 5 bases and J by 1 base, and 8 bases separated the two germline ends. The CDR3 sequence is 12 residues long. CDR3 protein: CSVRVGNTEAFF. CDR3 in DNA: TGCAGCGTTCGGGTGGGGAACACTGAAGCTTTCTTT. Full variable domain (missing parts from reference TRBV29-1 and TRBJ1-1): SAVISQKPSRDICQRGTSLTIQCQVDSQVTMMFWYRQQPGQSLTLIATANQGSEATYESGFVIDKFPISRPNLTFSTLTVSNMSPEDSSIYLCSVRVGNTEAFFGQGTRLTVV.

This clonotype showed up just a few times. This rearrangement joins TRBV5-1 to TRBJ2-2, with D hard to call. The CDR3 runs 15 residues. The germline V gene has CDR1 SGHRS and CDR2 YFSETQ. V lost 4 bases to trimming and J lost 1 base, with 11 bases between them. The CDR3 DNA sequence: TGCGCCAGCAGCCGAACTACGAGGAACACCGGGGAGCTGTTTTTT. Its translation: CASSRTTRNTGELFF. Full variable domain (remainder filled in from reference TRBV5-1 and TRBJ2-2): KAGVTQTPRYLIKTRGQQVTLSCSPISGHRSVSWYQQTPGQGLQFLFEYFSETQRNKGNFPGRFSGRQFSNSRSEMNVSTLELGDSALYLCASSRTTRNTGELFFGEGSRLTVL.

At least ten counts were recorded for this clonotype. This chain links TRBV7-3 with TRBJ2-7; possibly TRBD2 for D (7 bases). The germline V gene encodes CDR1 SGHTA and CDR2 FQGTGA. The CDR3 length is 14 residues. The V and J ends lost 5 bases and 3 bases respectively, with 14 bases between them. The CDR3 loop is CASSLQGGGYEQYF. CDR3 DNA: TGTGCCAGCAGCCTGCAGGGAGGGGGCTACGAGCAGTACTTC.

This chain connects TRBV12-3 or TRBV12-4 to TRBJ2-5; 10 bases agree with TRBD2. The CDR3 consists of 14 residues. V gave up 6 bases and J gave up 2 bases; unmatched junction bases: 3. The CDR3 region is CASRLLAGQETQYF. The CDR3, as DNA: TGTGCCAGCAGGCTACTAGCGGGGCAAGAGACCCAGTACTTC.

This clonotype was seen a handful of times. V is TRBV29-1 and J is TRBJ2-3; 7 nucleotides align to TRBD1. The CDR3 loop spans 13 amino acids. V trimming: 4 bases; J trimming: 2 bases; junction bases outside the gene matches: 3. The V gene's germline CDR1 is SQVTM and CDR2 ANQGSEA. CDR3 nucleotide sequence: TGCAGCGTTGGACAGGGAAACACAGATACGCAGTATTTT. It specifies CSVGQGNTDTQYF.

The chain couples TRBV9 to TRBJ2-7, with TRBD2 as a possible D gene (6 bases). The germline V and J ends were trimmed by 3 bases and 5 bases, with 21 bases remaining between them. The germline V gene has CDR1 SGDLS and CDR2 YYNGEE. This CDR3 comprises 16 residues. The CDR3 is CASSADVLLPSDEQYF. The CDR3 nucleotides read TGTGCCAGCAGCGCCGACGTATTACTCCCTAGCGACGAGCAGTACTTC.

The chain has TRBV12-3 or TRBV12-4 and TRBJ2-7, with D maybe TRBD1 (6 bases). V was cut by 2 bases and J by 4 bases, with 12 bases left in between. This CDR3 contains 14 residues. CDR3 residues: CASSLSGQNYEQYF. CDR3 DNA sequence: TGTGCCAGCAGTTTATCAGGACAGAATTACGAGCAGTACTTC.

This clonotype was observed at least ten times. The rearrangement links TRBV5-1 to TRBJ2-1; 10 nucleotides match TRBD2. The J segment lost 5 bases and the V segment lost 2 bases, leaving 1 base of the junction unmatched. The germline CDR1 and CDR2 sequences are SGHRS and YFSETQ. The CDR3 has 14 residues. In nucleotides, the CDR3 is TGCGCCAGCAGCTTTAGCGGGGGGAACAATGAGCAGTTCTTC. This sequence encodes CASSFSGGNNEQFF. The complete variable domain, with remaining parts taken from reference TRBV5-1 and TRBJ2-1, reads KAGVTQTPRYLIKTRGQQVTLSCSPISGHRSVSWYQQTPGQGLQFLFEYFSETQRNKGNFPGRFSGRQFSNSRSEMNVSTLELGDSALYLCASSFSGGNNEQFFGPGTRLTVL.

This clonotype was counted only a few times. The rearrangement uses TRBV15 and TRBJ1-3, with 10 bases identical to TRBD1. Germline loops: CDR1 LNHNV, CDR2 YYDKDF (reference sequence). The J segment lost 2 bases and the V segment lost 7 bases, leaving 8 bases of the junction unmatched. This CDR3 comprises 16 residues. CDR3 in DNA: TGTGCCACCAACCTGGGACAGGGGACGGCTGGAAACACCATATATTTT. Translating gives CATNLGQGTAGNTIYF. Looking up the rest from reference TRBV15 and TRBJ1-3 gives the full variable domain: DAMVIQNPRYQVTQFGKPVTLSCSQTLNHNVMYWYQQKSSQAPKLLFHYYDKDFNNEADTPDNFQSRRPNTSFCFLDIRSPGLGDTAMYLCATNLGQGTAGNTIYFGEGSWLTVV.

The chain has TRBV5-1 and TRBJ1-4; D uncertain. The germline V gene has CDR1 SGHRS and CDR2 YFSETQ. The CDR3 contains 11 residues. Between the trimmed V and J ends, which lost 2 bases and 12 bases, there was a span of 8 bases. The CDR3 loop reads CASSLSGQLFF. The CDR3 DNA reads as TGCGCCAGCAGCTTATCCGGACAACTGTTTTTT.

This clonotype turned up a few times. The V call is TRBV20-1, the J call TRBJ1-1; TRBD1 matches at 7 bases. The junction had 7 bases not matched to a gene; V was cut back by 3 bases and J by 3 bases. The germline CDR1 and CDR2 sequences are DFQATT and SNEGSKA (reference sequence). CDR3 length: 14 residues. CDR3 sequence reads: CSASSVQGDTEAFF. In nucleotides, the CDR3 is TGCAGTGCTAGCTCTGTTCAGGGGGACACTGAAGCTTTCTTT.

This clonotype was recorded many times. This chain connects TRBV20-1 to TRBJ2-1; 12 bases map to TRBD2. Trimming took 3 bases from V and 8 from J; bases not matched to a gene: 5. The CDR3 sequence is 14 residues long. The germline V gene encodes CDR1 DFQATT and CDR2 SNEGSKA (reference sequence). CDR3 nucleotide sequence: TGCAGTGCTAGGGGACTAGCGGGCGTGGATGAGCAGTTCTTC. Translated: CSARGLAGVDEQFF.

The chain uses TRBV20-1 and TRBJ2-7; D unresolved. V was shortened by 3 bases and J by 0 bases, with 12 bases between the two germline ends. Per the germline V gene, CDR1 is DFQATT and CDR2 is SNEGSKA (reference sequence). The CDR3 sequence is 14 residues long. CDR3 in amino acids: CSASQRRSSYEQYF. CDR3 DNA sequence: TGCAGTGCTAGCCAGAGACGAAGCTCCTACGAGCAGTACTTC.

This clonotype was observed many times. The chain couples TRBV12-3 or TRBV12-4 to TRBJ1-6; 9 bases agree with TRBD1. With 8 bases clipped from V and 7 bases from J, the junction kept 3 bases outside the gene matches. There are 13 residues in the CDR3. The CDR3 nucleotides are TGTGCCAGCTCGGGACAGGGAAATTCACCCCTCCACTTT. This gives the protein CASSGQGNSPLHF.

This clonotype appeared many times. The J gene is TRBJ1-1, the V gene TRBV5-1; D possibly corresponds to TRBD1 (6 bases). Trimming cost V 7 bases and J 4 bases, with 11 bases left between them. This CDR3 contains 12 residues. Germline CDR1 and CDR2: SGHRS and YFSETQ. The CDR3 here is CASFDRPTEAFF. In DNA form, the CDR3 reads TGCGCCAGCTTCGACAGGCCCACTGAAGCTTTCTTT. The full variable domain, completed using reference TRBV5-1 and TRBJ1-1, is KAGVTQTPRYLIKTRGQQVTLSCSPISGHRSVSWYQQTPGQGLQFLFEYFSETQRNKGNFPGRFSGRQFSNSRSEMNVSTLELGDSALYLCASFDRPTEAFFGQGTRLTVV.